This is a list of T cell receptor beta chains from one sample in a study of shared clonotypes between healthy human individuals. The protocol was immunoSEQ multiplex PCR, while the TCRdb copy is restricted to in-frame clones and leaves out a portion. The table includes more than 2 million clones, over 85% detected once. The sequencing input was naive CD8+ T cells from PBMCs. These receptors all come from a man younger than 35 in good health. Some clones in this sample may be carry-over from other donors' samples. Both conserved end residues are part of each CDR3. The D gene is left open where the match is weak. The size field is filled for only some rows; it gives once, few, many or a size class.

v_gene	j_gene	abundance	d_gene	CDR3nt	CDR3aa
TRBV7-9	TRBJ1-2	NA	NA	TGTGCCAGCAGCCCAGGTGGGGGGTACCCCTATGGCTACACCTTC	CASSPGGGYPYGYTF
TRBV9	TRBJ2-7	NA	TRBD1	TGTGCCAGCAGCACCCGGGCAGGGGGCTTGTACGAGCAGTACTTC	CASSTRAGGLYEQYF
TRBV6-1	TRBJ2-7	NA	TRBD2	TGTGCCAGCAGTGAGGCGGGAGGGTACTACGAGCAGTACTTC	CASSEAGGYYEQYF
TRBV10-3	TRBJ2-7	few	TRBD2	TGTGCCATCGGAGCGGGAGGGGTCGAGCAGTACTTC	CAIGAGGVEQYF
TRBV4-3	TRBJ1-1	NA	TRBD1	TGCGCCAGCAGCCAAGGCCTGAGAAAGGGACAGATTAACACTGAAGCTTTCTTT	CASSQGLRKGQINTEAFF
TRBV2	TRBJ1-1	NA	NA	TGTGCCAGCAGCCTAGGACACGCTGAAACAAGTGAAGCTTTCTTT	CASSLGHAETSEAFF
TRBV28	TRBJ1-1	NA	NA	TGTGCCAGCAGTCTCACGATCCAAACAGCGGTGAACACTGAAGCTTTCTTT	CASSLTIQTAVNTEAFF
TRBV28	TRBJ2-3	NA	NA	TGTGCCAGCAGTTTAGCCTACCACTCAGATACGCAGTATTTT	CASSLAYHSDTQYF
TRBV28	TRBJ2-1	NA	NA	TGTGCCAGCAGTTGGACGCTCAAGATTGGGGATGAGCAGTTCTTC	CASSWTLKIGDEQFF
TRBV27	TRBJ2-7	NA	NA	TGTGCCAGCAGTTTACTCCCTCAGTCCTACGAGCAGTACTTC	CASSLLPQSYEQYF
TRBV6-1	TRBJ2-7	NA	NA	TGTGCCAGCAGTGAAGCATCCGGGGGCAGGCTGGTCTCCTACGAGCAGTACTTC	CASSEASGGRLVSYEQYF
TRBV6-6	TRBJ2-7	NA	NA	TGTGCCAGCGTACCGGGACCCCTGGACGAGCAGTACTTC	CASVPGPLDEQYF
TRBV28	TRBJ2-6	NA	TRBD1	TGTGCCAGCAGTCGGAACAGGGGTGCTGGGGCCAACGTCCTGACTTTC	CASSRNRGAGANVLTF
TRBV27	TRBJ1-5	NA	NA	TGTGCCAGCAGTTTACGGGATGGCCGTGCACCCCAGCATTTT	CASSLRDGRAPQHF
TRBV27	TRBJ2-1	NA	NA	TGTGCCAGCAGTTTATCGAGCCCGCCCGCGGTTGAGCAGTTCTTC	CASSLSSPPAVEQFF
TRBV28	TRBJ2-7	NA	TRBD2	TGTGCCAGCAGTCTCCTGGGAGGGGCCTACGAGCAGTACTTC	CASSLLGGAYEQYF
TRBV27	TRBJ2-2	NA	NA	TGTGCCAGCAGTTTGGTTGCCGGGGAGCTGTTTTTT	CASSLVAGELFF
TRBV19	TRBJ2-2	NA	NA	TGTGCCAGTAGCCTGAGAGACCTCTCGAACACCGGGGAGCTGTTTTTT	CASSLRDLSNTGELFF
TRBV7-2	TRBJ1-4	NA	TRBD1	TGTGCCAGCAGCCCCCCAGGGGGCAGGGAAAAACTGTTTTTT	CASSPPGGREKLFF
TRBV5-1	TRBJ2-7	NA	TRBD1	TGCGCCAGCAGCTTTGACGACAGGGCCAGCTACGAGCAGTACTTC	CASSFDDRASYEQYF
TRBV5-6	TRBJ1-1	once	TRBD1	TGTGCCAGCAGCTTGTATTCAGGGGGGGATGAAGCTTTCTTT	CASSLYSGGDEAFF
TRBV27	TRBJ1-2	once	NA	TGTGCCAGCAGTCCACAGGGTCCCTATGGCTACACCTTC	CASSPQGPYGYTF
TRBV19	TRBJ2-1	NA	NA	TGTGCCAGTAGTATAGTAGCAGAGAATGAGCAGTTCTTC	CASSIVAENEQFF
TRBV9	TRBJ2-5	few	NA	TGTGCCAGCAGCGCAACCACTGTCCTTAGACAAGAGACCCAGTACTTC	CASSATTVLRQETQYF
TRBV27	TRBJ2-7	once	NA	TGTGCCAGCAGTTTGATCGGGGTGAGTGCCTACGAGCAGTACTTC	CASSLIGVSAYEQYF
TRBV27	TRBJ2-1	NA	TRBD2	TGTGCCAGCAGTGCCCGGACTAGCGGCCTCGATGAGCAGTTCTTC	CASSARTSGLDEQFF
TRBV6-6	TRBJ1-1	few	TRBD1	TGTGCCATCTCCGGGACAGGGCTTTATGCTTTCTTT	CAISGTGLYAFF
TRBV19	TRBJ1-1	NA	TRBD1	TGTGCCAGTAGTGTGGGGCAGGGGGTTTTTCCGAACACTGAAGCTTTCTTT	CASSVGQGVFPNTEAFF
TRBV19	TRBJ2-2	NA	NA	TGTGCCAGCTCCCCCCGGGACCCGACCTTCGACGGGGAGCTGTTTTTT	CASSPRDPTFDGELFF
TRBV6-5	TRBJ2-7	NA	NA	TGTGCCAGCAGTTCCCGGTCTCCCCGGTACGAGCAGTACTTC	CASSSRSPRYEQYF
TRBV27	TRBJ1-1	NA	NA	TGTGCCAGCAGTTTATCCGGTCTATGGAACATTGAAGCTTTCTTT	CASSLSGLWNIEAFF
TRBV12-2	TRBJ2-7	few	NA	TGTCTACAACTAGCGGGAGGAGAGCAGTACTTC	CLQLAGGEQYF
TRBV5-6	TRBJ2-7	NA	NA	TGTGCCAGCAGCCTTTGGGCAGAAACGGCCGAGCAGTACTTC	CASSLWAETAEQYF
TRBV7-9	TRBJ1-2	once	NA	TGTGCCAGCAGCTTAGCGCGGGATGGCTACACCTTC	CASSLARDGYTF
TRBV10-3	TRBJ2-5	NA	NA	TGTGCCATCATGTCCCAATGTGTAATCCAAGAGACCCAGTACTTC	CAIMSQCVIQETQYF
TRBV7-9	TRBJ2-1	NA	TRBD2	TGTGCCAGCAGCTTGTCTAGCGGGAGGGCCTTTTTCGTTTTCAATGAGCAGTTCTTC	CASSLSSGRAFFVFNEQFF
TRBV7-2	TRBJ2-7	once	NA	TGTGCCAGCAGCCAAGGACAGTCCTACGAGCAGTACTTC	CASSQGQSYEQYF
TRBV4-3	TRBJ2-7	NA	NA	TGCGCCAGCAGCCAAGATTCCTCCCGCGAGCAGTACTTC	CASSQDSSREQYF
TRBV27	TRBJ2-6	NA	NA	TGTGCCAGCAGTTCCCTACTAGGACCCCTCTCTGGGGCCAACGTCCTGACTTTC	CASSSLLGPLSGANVLTF
TRBV6-5	TRBJ1-2	NA	NA	TGTGCCACCCTCGCAGGGTCACTGTATGGCTACACCTTC	CATLAGSLYGYTF
TRBV15	TRBJ1-5	NA	NA	TGTGCCACCAGCACAATAGGGAATCAGCCCCAGCATTTT	CATSTIGNQPQHF
TRBV6-1	TRBJ1-2	NA	TRBD1	TGTGCCAGCATAGACGGCAGGGGGCATTTTGGCTACACCTTC	CASIDGRGHFGYTF
TRBV30	TRBJ1-1	NA	NA	TGTGCCTGGACAGGCTTGGGTAACACTGAAGCTTTCTTT	CAWTGLGNTEAFF
TRBV5-6	TRBJ2-1	NA	NA	TGTGCCAGCAGCTTGGCCTCCCTTGCTAATGAGCAGTTCTTC	CASSLASLANEQFF
TRBV2	TRBJ2-3	NA	TRBD1	TGTGCCAGCAGTGAAGACGGACAGGGAACTAGCACAGATACGCAGTATTTT	CASSEDGQGTSTDTQYF
TRBV7-3	TRBJ2-7	few	NA	TGTGCCAGCAGCTTAAATGGGCTAGCCGACGAGCAGTACTTC	CASSLNGLADEQYF
TRBV5-1	TRBJ2-1	NA	TRBD2	TGCGCCAGCAGCTTGGCCGGGTCTAGCGGGATCTCCTACAATGAGCAGTTCTTC	CASSLAGSSGISYNEQFF
TRBV21-1	TRBJ2-7	NA	NA	TGTGCCAGCAGCACCCAAATCGGGACTAGCGTCTACGAGCAGTACTTC	CASSTQIGTSVYEQYF
TRBV4-1	TRBJ2-7	NA	NA	TGCGCCAGCAGCCAAGATCTTATAGGCGAGCAGTACTTC	CASSQDLIGEQYF
TRBV18	TRBJ2-1	NA	NA	TGTGCCAGCTCACATACCAGGGACCTTTACAATGAGCAGTTCTTC	CASSHTRDLYNEQFF
TRBV13	TRBJ2-1	NA	TRBD2	TGTGCCAGCAGGATGGGACTAGCGGGAGGCCATGAGCAGTTCTTC	CASRMGLAGGHEQFF
TRBV28	TRBJ2-7	NA	TRBD1	TGTGCCAGCAGCTCCCCTCCTTCCGGGACAGGGTACGAGCAGTACTTC	CASSSPPSGTGYEQYF
TRBV28	TRBJ2-1	NA	NA	TGTGCCAGCAGTTTATACCGAGACTACGAAGACAATGAGCAGTTCTTC	CASSLYRDYEDNEQFF
TRBV14	TRBJ2-7	NA	NA	TGTGCCAGCAGCCAAGCGGTGGGGGAGGTACCCTACGAGCAGTACTTC	CASSQAVGEVPYEQYF
TRBV18	TRBJ2-7	NA	TRBD2	TGTGCCAGCTCCCCGGGAGGCGAGCAGTACTTC	CASSPGGEQYF
TRBV14	TRBJ2-7	NA	NA	TGTGCCAGCAGCCCTATAACAGGATACGAGCAGTACTTC	CASSPITGYEQYF
TRBV5-1	TRBJ1-2	NA	NA	TGCGCCAGCAGCCTTAGGACCGGGAACTATGGCTACACCTTC	CASSLRTGNYGYTF
TRBV9	TRBJ1-2	NA	NA	TGTGCCAGCAGCCCCTTGACAGAAAACTATGGCTACACCTTC	CASSPLTENYGYTF